The sequence of this T cell receptor (beta chain) was determined in a study of shared clonotypes between healthy human individuals. CDR3 size: 17 residues. Between the trimmed V and J ends, which lost 1 base and 4 bases, there was a span of 16 bases. CDR1 and CDR2 (germline): SGHDN, FVKESK. A split of CD4+ cells into CD45RA+ naive and CD45RA-negative memory subsets was performed. The authors loaded roughly 180 ng DNA, 27,000 or so T cell genomes, into sorted-subset replicate PCRs. Repertoires were generated with immunoSEQ multiplex PCR, while TCRdb's copy carries only in-frame clones and drops some. The sample comprises 2 million to 2.5 million clones, roughly 92% of which are singletons, and about 0.36% rests with the top ten.

This clonotype was sampled from a man aged 18 to 29 in good health. Some clones in this sample may be carry-over from other donors' samples. V usage is TRBV14 and J usage is TRBJ2-2; D possibly corresponds to TRBD1 (6 bases). Source material: naive CD4+ T cells from PBMCs. Subset reported: CD45RA+ positively selected. CDR3 protein: CASSQGGAGVVTGELFF. DNA of the CDR3: TGTGCCAGCAGCCAAGGAGGTGCAGGGGTGGTCACCGGGGAGCTGTTTTTT.